This TCR beta chain was obtained from a study of T cell responses to AZD1222 COVID-19 vaccine. Overall study findings and caveats: Just a handful of AZD1222 recipients tested seropositive at baseline. White British people made up most donors, females outnumbered males, and clonal diversity was possibly underestimated.

The germline V and J ends were trimmed by 0 bases and 3 bases, with 12 bases remaining between them. Germline V gene data show CDR1 as SGHRS and CDR2 as YFSETQ. This CDR3 contains 16 residues. Profiling relied on immunoSEQ multiplex PCR, and the TCRdb table lists in-frame clones only, not all of them. The table has some 120,000 clones, roughly 93% seen once. As to this clone: No antigen is known for it.

The source is an adult who received the AZD1222 COVID-19 vaccine. The rearrangement links TRBV5-1 to TRBJ1-4, with D possibly being TRBD1 (5 bases). The source was peripheral blood, collected 28 days after the second AZD1222 dose. The chain's CDR3 is CASSLENRFSNEKLFF. The CDR3 DNA follows: TGCGCCAGCAGCTTGGAAAACAGGTTTTCTAATGAAAAACTGTTTTTT.